These 5 T cell receptor beta chains came from one sample sequenced in a study of T cell repertoires in cytomegalovirus infection. These TCRs are of unknown antigen specificity. MiXCR, run by TCRdb on the reads, gives a single entry per CDR3 protein. Of about 700,000 distinct CDR3 sequences in the sample, around 31% are singletons; the top ten hold approximately 18%. Specimen: cultured PBMCs, collected from culture after CMV antigen stimulation. These receptor sequences come from a human donor in good health (CMV status not recorded). Some clones in this sample may be carry-over from other donors' samples.

In this sample, this clonotype turned up once. V is TRBV28 and J is TRBJ1-2; 9 bases map to TRBD1. Germline-derived CDR1 and CDR2 are MDHEN and SYDVKM. The V segment lost 6 bases and the J segment 6 bases; nucleotides outside the gene matches: 11. This CDR3 has 15 residues. The CDR3 loop is CASRPYRGRADGYTF. The CDR3 coding sequence is TGTGCCAGCAGGCCCTACAGGGGGCGAGCGGATGGCTACACCTTC.

This clonotype was seen a few times. The chain recombines TRBV7-2 with TRBJ1-4, with D maybe TRBD1 (5 bases). The CDR3 runs to 15 residues. V was pared by 5 bases and J by 4 bases, with 14 bases between. CDR1 SGHTA and CDR2 FQGNSA come from the germline V gene. CDR3 region: CASSKRGEHNEKLFF. CDR3 nucleotide sequence: TGTGCCAGCAGCAAGCGGGGGGAGCATAATGAAAAACTGTTTTTT.

The J gene is TRBJ2-5, the V gene TRBV2; 10 nucleotides align to TRBD1. Per the germline V gene, CDR1 is SNHLY and CDR2 is FYNNEI. The CDR3 consists of 16 residues. V gave up 7 bases and J gave up 5 bases; unmatched junction bases: 13. DNA for the CDR3: TGTGCCAGCACTGGAAGGGACAGGGGATTTTTGGAGACCCAGTACTTC. This translates into CASTGRDRGFLETQYF.

The V call is TRBV12-3 or TRBV12-4, the J call TRBJ2-1; 9 bases match TRBD2. The trim removed 5 bases at V and 6 bases at J, leaving 11 bases unmatched. CDR3 length equals 16 residues. The CDR3 coding sequence is TGTGCCAGCAGTCCACCGGGACTAGCTTGGGTCAATGAGCAGTTCTTC. Translation gives CASSPPGLAWVNEQFF.

V usage is TRBV4-1 and J usage is TRBJ2-1; D possibly uses TRBD1 or TRBD2 (5 bases each). CDR1 is MGHRA, CDR2 YSYEKL, per germline. V shed 3 bases and J shed 5 bases, with 14 bases lying between them. There are 15 residues in the CDR3. The CDR3 loop is CASSHLPGPNNEQFF. DNA of the CDR3: TGCGCCAGCAGCCACCTCCCGGGACCCAACAATGAGCAGTTCTTC.